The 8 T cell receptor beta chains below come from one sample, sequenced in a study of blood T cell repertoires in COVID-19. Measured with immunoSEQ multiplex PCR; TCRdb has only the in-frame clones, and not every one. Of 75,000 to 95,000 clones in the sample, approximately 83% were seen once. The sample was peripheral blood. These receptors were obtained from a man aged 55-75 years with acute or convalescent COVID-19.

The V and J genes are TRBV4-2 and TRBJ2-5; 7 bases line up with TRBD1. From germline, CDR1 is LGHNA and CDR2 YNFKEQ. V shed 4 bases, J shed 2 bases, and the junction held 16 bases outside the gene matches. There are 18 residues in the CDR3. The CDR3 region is CASSPFKLLRDRQETQYF. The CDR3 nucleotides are TGTGCCAGCAGCCCCTTTAAACTACTCCGGGACAGACAAGAGACCCAGTACTTC.

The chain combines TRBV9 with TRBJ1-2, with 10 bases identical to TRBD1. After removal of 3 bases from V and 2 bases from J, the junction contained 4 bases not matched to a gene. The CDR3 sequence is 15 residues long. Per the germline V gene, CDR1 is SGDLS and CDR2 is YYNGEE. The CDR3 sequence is CASSAPTGGNYGYTF. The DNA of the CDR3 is TGTGCCAGCAGCGCGCCGACAGGGGGCAACTATGGCTACACCTTC.

The CDR3, as DNA: TGTGCCAGCAGCGGGACTAGCGGGGACTACAATGAGCAGTTCTTC. Its protein product is CASSGTSGDYNEQFF. This chain links TRBV9 with TRBJ2-1; 12 bases line up with TRBD2. Germline trimming cut 3 bases from V and 3 bases from J; bases unmatched to any gene: 1. The V gene's germline CDR1 is SGDLS and CDR2 YYNGEE. The CDR3 spans 15 residues.

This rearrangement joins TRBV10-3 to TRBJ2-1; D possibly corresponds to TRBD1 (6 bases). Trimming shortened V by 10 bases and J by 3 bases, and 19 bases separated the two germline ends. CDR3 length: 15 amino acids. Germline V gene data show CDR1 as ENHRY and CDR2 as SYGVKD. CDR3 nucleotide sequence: TGTGCCACCAGGGTCCGGGACACCCTCTACAATGAGCAGTTCTTC. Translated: CATRVRDTLYNEQFF.

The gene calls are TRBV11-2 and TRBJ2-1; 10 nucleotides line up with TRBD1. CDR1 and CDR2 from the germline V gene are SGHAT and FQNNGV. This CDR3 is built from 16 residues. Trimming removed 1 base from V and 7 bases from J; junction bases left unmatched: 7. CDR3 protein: CASSLAGQGRINEQFF. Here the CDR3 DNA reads TGTGCCAGCAGCTTAGCGGGACAGGGGAGGATAAATGAGCAGTTCTTC.

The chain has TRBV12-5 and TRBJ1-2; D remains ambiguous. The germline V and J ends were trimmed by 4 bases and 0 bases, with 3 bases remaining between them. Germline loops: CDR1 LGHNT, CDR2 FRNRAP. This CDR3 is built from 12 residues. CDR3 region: CASGSANYGYTF. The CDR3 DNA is TGTGCTAGTGGTTCCGCTAACTATGGCTACACCTTC.

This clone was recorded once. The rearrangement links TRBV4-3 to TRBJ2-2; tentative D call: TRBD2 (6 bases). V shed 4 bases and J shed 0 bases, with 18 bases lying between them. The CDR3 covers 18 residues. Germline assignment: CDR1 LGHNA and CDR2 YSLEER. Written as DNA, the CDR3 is TGCGCCAGCAGCCTTTTCCTCTTCTCGGGGGCGAACACCGGGGAGCTGTTTTTT. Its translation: CASSLFLFSGANTGELFF.

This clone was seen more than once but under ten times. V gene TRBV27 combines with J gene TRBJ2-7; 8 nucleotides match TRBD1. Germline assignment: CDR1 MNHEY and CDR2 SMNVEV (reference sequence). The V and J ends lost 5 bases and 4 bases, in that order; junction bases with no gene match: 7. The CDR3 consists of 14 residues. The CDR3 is CASSAGTGLYEQYF. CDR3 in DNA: TGTGCCAGCAGTGCAGGGACAGGCTTATACGAGCAGTACTTC.